This entry is about one TCR beta chain. Its antigen is unknown. These data come from a study of beta chain features in type 1 diabetes. Study findings and constraints: Among patients with Type 1 diabetes, TCRB CDR3s were moderately but significantly shorter in every one of the four CD4+ subsets.

There are 16 residues in the CDR3. Germline lookup yields CDR1 MNHNY and CDR2 SVGAGI (reference sequence). V was pared by 6 bases and J by 8 bases, with 25 bases between. What was sequenced were expressed TCRB transcripts, since all of the isolated RNA had been reverse transcribed. Produced via immunoSEQ multiplex PCR; TCRdb's table is partial and in-frame only. The sample holds 65,000 to 85,000 clones, 49% seen once. The TCR sequence derives from a young man with type 1 diabetes. The sequenced sample consisted of central memory CD4+ T cells from blood. The chain carries TRBV6-6 and TRBJ1-2; no firm D call. CDR3 sequence (DNA): TGTGCCAGCAGATGGGGTCGCGCGAAGGGATCGGGAGGCTACACCTTC. Translated, it gives CASRWGRAKGSGGYTF.